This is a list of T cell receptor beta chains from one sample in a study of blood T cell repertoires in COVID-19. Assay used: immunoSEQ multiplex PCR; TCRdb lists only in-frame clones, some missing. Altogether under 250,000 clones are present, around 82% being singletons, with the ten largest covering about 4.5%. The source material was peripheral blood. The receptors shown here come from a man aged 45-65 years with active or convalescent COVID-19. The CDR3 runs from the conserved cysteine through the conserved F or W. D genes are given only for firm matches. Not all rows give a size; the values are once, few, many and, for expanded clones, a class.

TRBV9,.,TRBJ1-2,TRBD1,TGTGCCAGCAGCGCTCGGCAGGGACAGGGGAAATGGGGCTACACCTTC,CASSARQGQGKWGYTF
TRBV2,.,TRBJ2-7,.,TGTGCCAGCAGTGTTACGGAGTCCTACGAGCAGTACTTC,CASSVTESYEQYF
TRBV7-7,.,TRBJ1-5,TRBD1,TGTGCCAGCAGCAATACGGCGCGACAGGGGTATAGCAATCAGCCCCAGCATTTT,CASSNTARQGYSNQPQHF
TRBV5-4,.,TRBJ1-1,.,TGTGCCAGCAGCTTGGTGAGGGACACTGAAGCTTTCTTT,CASSLVRDTEAFF
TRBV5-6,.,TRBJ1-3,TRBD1,TGTGCCAGCAGCCCCACAGGGGGCACTGGAAACACCATATATTTT,CASSPTGGTGNTIYF
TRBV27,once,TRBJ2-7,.,TGTGCCAGCCCAGACCGAACCGGTCTAACAGGGCGCTCCTACGAGCAGTACTTC,CASPDRTGLTGRSYEQYF
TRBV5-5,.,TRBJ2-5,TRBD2,TGTGCCAGCAGCCCCGGGCTAGCGGGGGTTGAGACCCAGTACTTC,CASSPGLAGVETQYF
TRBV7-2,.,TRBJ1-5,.,TGTGCCAGCAGCTTAGGGGGCAGAATGGAGCAGCCCCAGCATTTT,CASSLGGRMEQPQHF
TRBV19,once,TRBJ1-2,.,TGTGCCACAGGGGCCGGGTCAAACTATGGCTACACCTTC,CATGAGSNYGYTF
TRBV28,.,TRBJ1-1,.,TGTGCCAGCAGTTTAACCTCCGACAGGGAAGCTTTCTTT,CASSLTSDREAFF
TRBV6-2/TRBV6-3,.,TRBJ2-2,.,TGTGCCAGCAGTGCCCTAGGGAGCTCCGCGAACACCGGGGAGCTGTTTTTT,CASSALGSSANTGELFF
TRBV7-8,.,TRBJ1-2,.,TGTGCCAGCAGCTTAGATAGCTATGGCTACACCTTC,CASSLDSYGYTF
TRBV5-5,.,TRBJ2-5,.,TGTGCCAGCAGCCCGGACGGCTCTCAGGGGACCCAGTACTTC,CASSPDGSQGTQYF
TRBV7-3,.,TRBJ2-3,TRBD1,TGTGCCAGCAGCATACAGGGGAACACAGATACGCAGTATTTT,CASSIQGNTDTQYF
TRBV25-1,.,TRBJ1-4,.,TGTGCCAGCAGTTCTAGGAGGGGAGGTGAAAAACTGTTTTTT,CASSSRRGGEKLFF
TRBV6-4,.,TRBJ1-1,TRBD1,TGTGCCAGCAGACCGGGACAGGCGAACACTGAAGCTTTCTTT,CASRPGQANTEAFF
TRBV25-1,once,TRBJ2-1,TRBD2,TGTGCCAGCAGTGTAACTAGCGGTTCCTACAATGAGCAGTTCTTC,CASSVTSGSYNEQFF
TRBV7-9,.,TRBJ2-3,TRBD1,TGTGCCAGCATCAAGTCAGGGGGCAGCACAGATACGCAGTATTTT,CASIKSGGSTDTQYF
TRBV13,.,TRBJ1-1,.,TGTGCCAGCAGCTCCAGACAGGCTCTGAACACTGAAGCTTTCTTT,CASSSRQALNTEAFF
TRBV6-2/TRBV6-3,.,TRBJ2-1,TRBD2,TGTGCCAGCAGTTTCTCCGGGGGGGGGCCGAGCTCCTACAATGAGCAGTTCTTC,CASSFSGGGPSSYNEQFF
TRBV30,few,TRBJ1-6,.,TGTGCCTGGAAGTTGAGAACAGGGTCGAGGGCGAATAATTCACCCCTCCACTTT,CAWKLRTGSRANNSPLHF
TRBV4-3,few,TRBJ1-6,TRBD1,TGCGCCAGCAGCCAAACAGGGGGTCTGGATTCACCCCTCCACTTT,CASSQTGGLDSPLHF
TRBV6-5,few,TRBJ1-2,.,TGTGCCAGCAGCTTTGCGGAGTTGAGTGGCTACACCTTC,CASSFAELSGYTF
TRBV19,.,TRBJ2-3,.,TGTGCCAGTAGGAACGGGGGCACAGATACGCAGTATTTT,CASRNGGTDTQYF
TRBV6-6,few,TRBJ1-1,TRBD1,TGTGCCAGCAGTTGGGACAGGGACATGAACACTGAAGCTTTCTTT,CASSWDRDMNTEAFF
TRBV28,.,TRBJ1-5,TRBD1,TGTGCCAGCATTTGGGGGGACAGAAATCAGCCCCAGCATTTT,CASIWGDRNQPQHF
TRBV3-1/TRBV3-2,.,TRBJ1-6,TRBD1,TGTGCCAGCAGCCAACCCCCGACAGGGGTCCATAATTCACCCCTCCACTTT,CASSQPPTGVHNSPLHF
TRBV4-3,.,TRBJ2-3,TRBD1,TGCGCCAGCAGCTTCGACAGGGCCGGCACAGATACGCAGTATTTT,CASSFDRAGTDTQYF
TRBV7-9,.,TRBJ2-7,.,TGTGCCAGCAGCTTAGCATGGGGGCGCTCCTACGAGCAGTACTTC,CASSLAWGRSYEQYF
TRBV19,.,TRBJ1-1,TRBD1,TGTGCCAGTAGGCTTTGGACAGGGGGTTGGGACACTGAAGCTTTCTTT,CASRLWTGGWDTEAFF
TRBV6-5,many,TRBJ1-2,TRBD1,TGTGCCAGCAGTTACTCGTTTGACAGGGAGGTTGGCTACACCTTC,CASSYSFDREVGYTF
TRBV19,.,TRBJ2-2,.,TGTGCCAGTAGCCCTCGACAGTCCGGGGAGCTGTTTTTT,CASSPRQSGELFF
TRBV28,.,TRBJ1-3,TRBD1,TGTGCCAGCAGTCCGCCCCACCCCGGCAGGGGGCGATGGCGATCTGGAAACACCATATATTTT,CASSPPHPGRGRWRSGNTIYF
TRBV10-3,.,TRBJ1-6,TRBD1,TGTGCCATCAGTGGACAGGGGCCTTCACCCCTCCACTTT,CAISGQGPSPLHF
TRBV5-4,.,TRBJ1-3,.,TGTGCCAGCAGCTTAGAGGGCACGAGGGGAAACACCATATATTTT,CASSLEGTRGNTIYF
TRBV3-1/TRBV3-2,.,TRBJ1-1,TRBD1,TGTGCCAGCAGCCAAGGGACAGGGCGGGAAGCTTTCTTT,CASSQGTGREAFF
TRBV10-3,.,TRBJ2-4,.,TGTGCCATCAGTGAGGGGGCGCGGAACATTCAGTACTTC,CAISEGARNIQYF
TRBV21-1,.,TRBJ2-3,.,TGTGCCAGCAGCCAATCACTAGCGGGGAGGGTGGATACGCAGTATTTT,CASSQSLAGRVDTQYF
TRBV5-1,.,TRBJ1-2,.,TGCGCCAGCAGCGGGGGACAAGACTCAAAAGCTAACTATGGCTACACCTTC,CASSGGQDSKANYGYTF
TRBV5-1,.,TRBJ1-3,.,TGCGCCAGCAGCGTCCAGGGTTTTGGAAACACCATATATTTT,CASSVQGFGNTIYF
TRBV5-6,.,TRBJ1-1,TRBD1,TGTGCCAGCAGCTTGGGGACAGGGTTGACTGAAGCTTTCTTT,CASSLGTGLTEAFF
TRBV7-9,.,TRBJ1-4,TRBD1,TGTGCCAGCAGCTTAGCAGGGGGCGGTAATGAAAAACTGTTTTTT,CASSLAGGGNEKLFF
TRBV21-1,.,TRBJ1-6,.,TGTGCCAGCAGCAGCAGGGCAGGGGATAATTCACCCCTCCACTTT,CASSSRAGDNSPLHF
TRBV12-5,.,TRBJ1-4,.,TGTGCTAGTGCTCCAGACGGGGGGGGAGAAAAACTGTTTTTT,CASAPDGGGEKLFF
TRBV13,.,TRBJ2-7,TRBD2,TGTGCCAGCAGCCAACTAGCGGGGGGCCCAAGCGAGCAGTACTTC,CASSQLAGGPSEQYF
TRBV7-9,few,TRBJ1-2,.,TGTGCCAGCAGCTTAGCTTCATATGGCTACACCTTC,CASSLASYGYTF
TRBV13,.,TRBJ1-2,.,TGTGCCAGCAGCTTAGGGAGGGCAACCAACTATGGCTACACCTTC,CASSLGRATNYGYTF
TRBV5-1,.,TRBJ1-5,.,TGCGCCAGCAGCTTGATCAGGGATCCCAATCAGCCCCAGCATTTT,CASSLIRDPNQPQHF
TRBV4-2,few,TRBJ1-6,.,TGTGCCAGCAGCCAAGATTCCCCCGGGACAACCTATAATTCACCCCTCCACTTT,CASSQDSPGTTYNSPLHF
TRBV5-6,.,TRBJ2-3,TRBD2,TGTGCCAGCAGCTCCATAGCGGGGGGGCTGAAAGATACGCAGTATTTT,CASSSIAGGLKDTQYF
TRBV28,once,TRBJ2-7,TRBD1,TGTGCCAGTGTCGGGACAGCAACCTACGAGCAGTACTTC,CASVGTATYEQYF
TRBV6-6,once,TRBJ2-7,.,TGTGCCAGCAGGAACGGGGAGTCTTCCTACGAGCAGTACTTC,CASRNGESSYEQYF
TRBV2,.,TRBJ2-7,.,TGTGCCAGCAGATGGATGCAGGGCTACGAGCAGTACTTC,CASRWMQGYEQYF